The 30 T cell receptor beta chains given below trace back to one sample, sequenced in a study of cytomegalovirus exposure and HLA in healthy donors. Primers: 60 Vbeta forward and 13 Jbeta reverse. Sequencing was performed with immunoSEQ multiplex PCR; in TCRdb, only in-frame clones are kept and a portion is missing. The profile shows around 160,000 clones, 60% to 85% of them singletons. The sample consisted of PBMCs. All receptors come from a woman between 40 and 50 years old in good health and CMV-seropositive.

In DNA form, the CDR3 reads TGTGCCAGTAGTCCAGTGTTTTCTAACTATGGCTACACCTTC. Its translation is CASSPVFSNYGYTF. The V gene is TRBV19, the J gene TRBJ1-2; D is uncertain. Germline V lookup: CDR1 LNHDA, CDR2 SQIVND (reference sequence). The V and J ends lost 5 bases and 0 bases respectively, with 10 bases between them. The CDR3 covers 14 residues.

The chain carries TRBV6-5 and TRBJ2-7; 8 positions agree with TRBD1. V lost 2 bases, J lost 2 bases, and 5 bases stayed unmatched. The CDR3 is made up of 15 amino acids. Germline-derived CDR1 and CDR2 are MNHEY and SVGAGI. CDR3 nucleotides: TGTGCCAGCAGTTACGGGCAGGGGGCGGCCTACGAGCAGTACTTC. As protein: CASSYGQGAAYEQYF.

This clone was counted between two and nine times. For the CDR3, the DNA is TGCGCCAGCAGCTTGGGGGGGGGTTCACAAGAGACCCAGTACTTC. As protein: CASSLGGGSQETQYF. The chain is built from TRBV5-1 and TRBJ2-5; 7 nucleotides align to TRBD2. Unmatched junction bases numbered 4, after V lost 0 bases and J lost 2 bases. Looked up from germline, CDR1 is SGHRS and CDR2 is YFSETQ. The CDR3 has 15 residues.

As DNA, the CDR3 is TGTGCCAGCGTTGACGCAGCGGGGGGGCCCTACGAGCAGTACTTC. This sequence encodes CASVDAAGGPYEQYF. The V call is TRBV6-1, the J call TRBJ2-7; TRBD2 matches at 10 bases. The CDR3 contains 15 residues. Germline V gene lookup returns CDR1 MNHNS and CDR2 SASEGT. Trimming took 8 bases from V and 2 from J; bases not matched to a gene: 9.

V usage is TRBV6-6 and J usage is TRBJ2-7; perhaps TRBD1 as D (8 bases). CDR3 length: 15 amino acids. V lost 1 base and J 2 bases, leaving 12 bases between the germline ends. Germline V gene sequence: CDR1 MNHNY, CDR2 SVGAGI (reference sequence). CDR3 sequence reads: CASSYYRGGPYEQYF. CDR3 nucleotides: TGTGCCAGCAGTTACTACAGGGGGGGCCCCTACGAGCAGTACTTC.

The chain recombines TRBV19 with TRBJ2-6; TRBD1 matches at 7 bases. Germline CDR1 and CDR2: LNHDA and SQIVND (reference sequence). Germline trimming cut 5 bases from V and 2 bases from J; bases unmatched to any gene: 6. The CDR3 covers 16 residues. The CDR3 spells CASSPQGVAGANVLTF. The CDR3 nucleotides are TGTGCCAGTAGTCCCCAGGGGGTAGCTGGGGCCAACGTCCTGACTTTC.

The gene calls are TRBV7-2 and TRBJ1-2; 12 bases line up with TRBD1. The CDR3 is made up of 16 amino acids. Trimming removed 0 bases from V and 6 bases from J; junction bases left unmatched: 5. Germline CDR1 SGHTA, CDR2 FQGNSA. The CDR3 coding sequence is TGTGCCAGCAGCTTAGCGCCGGGACAGGGGGCGAATGGCTACACCTTC. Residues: CASSLAPGQGANGYTF.

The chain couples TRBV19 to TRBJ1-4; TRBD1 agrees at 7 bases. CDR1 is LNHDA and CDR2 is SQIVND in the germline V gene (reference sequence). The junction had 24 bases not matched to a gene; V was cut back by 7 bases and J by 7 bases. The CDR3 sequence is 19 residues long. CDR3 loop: CASTKSPSPNRGRGEKLFF. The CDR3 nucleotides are TGTGCCAGTACCAAATCACCGAGCCCAAACAGGGGCCGAGGTGAAAAACTGTTTTTT.

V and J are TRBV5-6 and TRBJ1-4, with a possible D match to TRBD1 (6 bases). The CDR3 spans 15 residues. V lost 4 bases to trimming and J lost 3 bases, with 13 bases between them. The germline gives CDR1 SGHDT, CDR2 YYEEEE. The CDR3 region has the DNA TGTGCCAGCAGCGAAGCAGGGGTGGCTAATGAAAAACTGTTTTTT. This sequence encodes CASSEAGVANEKLFF.

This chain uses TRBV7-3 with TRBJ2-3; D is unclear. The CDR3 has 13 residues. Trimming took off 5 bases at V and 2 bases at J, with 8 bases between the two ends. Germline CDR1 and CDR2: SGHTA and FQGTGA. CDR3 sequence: CASSPTTTDTQYF. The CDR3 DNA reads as TGTGCCAGCAGCCCCACAACCACAGATACGCAGTATTTT. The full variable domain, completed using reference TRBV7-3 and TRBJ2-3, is GAGVSQTPSNKVTEKGKYVELRCDPISGHTALYWYRQSLGQGPEFLIYFQGTGAADDSGLPNDRFFAVRPEGSVSTLKIQRTERGDSAVYLCASSPTTTDTQYFGPGTRLTVL.

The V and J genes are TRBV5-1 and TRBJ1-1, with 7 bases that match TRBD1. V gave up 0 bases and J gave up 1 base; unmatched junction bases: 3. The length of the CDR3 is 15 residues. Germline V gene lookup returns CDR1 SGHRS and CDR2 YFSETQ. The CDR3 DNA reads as TGCGCCAGCAGCTTGGCCGGGACAGCGAACACTGAAGCTTTCTTT. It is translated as CASSLAGTANTEAFF. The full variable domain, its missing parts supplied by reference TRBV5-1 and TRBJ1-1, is KAGVTQTPRYLIKTRGQQVTLSCSPISGHRSVSWYQQTPGQGLQFLFEYFSETQRNKGNFPGRFSGRQFSNSRSEMNVSTLELGDSALYLCASSLAGTANTEAFFGQGTRLTVV.

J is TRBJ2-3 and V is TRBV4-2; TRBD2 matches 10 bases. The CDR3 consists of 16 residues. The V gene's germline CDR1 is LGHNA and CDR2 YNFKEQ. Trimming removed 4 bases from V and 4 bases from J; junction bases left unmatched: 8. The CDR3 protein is CASSLRGSGGADTQYF. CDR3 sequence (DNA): TGTGCCAGCAGCCTACGGGGGAGCGGGGGGGCAGATACGCAGTATTTT.

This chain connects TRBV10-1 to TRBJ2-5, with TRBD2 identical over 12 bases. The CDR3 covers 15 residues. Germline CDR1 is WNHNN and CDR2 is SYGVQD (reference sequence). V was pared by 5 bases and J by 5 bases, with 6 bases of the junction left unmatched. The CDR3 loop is CASSRTSGAGETQYF. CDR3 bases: TGCGCCAGCAGTCGGACTAGCGGGGCGGGGGAGACCCAGTACTTC.

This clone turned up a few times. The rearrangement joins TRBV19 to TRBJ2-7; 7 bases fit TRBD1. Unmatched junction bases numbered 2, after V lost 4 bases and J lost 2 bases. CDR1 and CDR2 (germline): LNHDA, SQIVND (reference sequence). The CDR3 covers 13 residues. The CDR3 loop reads CASSRQGTYEQYF. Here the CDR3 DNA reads TGTGCCAGTAGTAGACAGGGAACCTACGAGCAGTACTTC.

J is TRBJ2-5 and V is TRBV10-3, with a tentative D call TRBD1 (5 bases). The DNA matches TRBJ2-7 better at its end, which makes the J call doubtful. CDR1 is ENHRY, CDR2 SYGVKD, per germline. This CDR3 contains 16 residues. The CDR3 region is CAISDPGRVGPPEQYF. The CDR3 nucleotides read TGTGCCATCAGTGACCCGGGCAGGGTTGGACCTCCCGAGCAGTACTTC.

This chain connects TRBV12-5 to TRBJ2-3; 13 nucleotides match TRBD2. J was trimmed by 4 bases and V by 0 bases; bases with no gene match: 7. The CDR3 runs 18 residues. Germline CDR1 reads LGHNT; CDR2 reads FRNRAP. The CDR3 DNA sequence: TGTGCTAGTGGTTTGGTTCGGGGACTAGCGGGGATGGCAGATACGCAGTATTTT. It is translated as CASGLVRGLAGMADTQYF.

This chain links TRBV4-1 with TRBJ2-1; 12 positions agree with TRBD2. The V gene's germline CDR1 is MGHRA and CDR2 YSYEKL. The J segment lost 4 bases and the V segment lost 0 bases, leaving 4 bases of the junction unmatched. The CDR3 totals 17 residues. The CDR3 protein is CASSQEPSGGVYNEQFF. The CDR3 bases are TGCGCCAGCAGCCAAGAACCTAGCGGGGGGGTATACAATGAGCAGTTCTTC.

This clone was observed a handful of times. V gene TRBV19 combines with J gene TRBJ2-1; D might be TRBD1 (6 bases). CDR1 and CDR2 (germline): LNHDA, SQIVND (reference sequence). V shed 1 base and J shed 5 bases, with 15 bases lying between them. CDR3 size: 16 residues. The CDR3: CASSIGFRGLDNEQFF. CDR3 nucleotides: TGTGCCAGTAGTATAGGGTTCAGGGGTTTAGACAATGAGCAGTTCTTC. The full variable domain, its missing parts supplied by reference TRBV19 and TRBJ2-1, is DGGITQSPKYLFRKEGQNVTLSCEQNLNHDAMYWYRQDPGQGLRLIYYSQIVNDFQKGDIAEGYSVSREKKESFPLTVTSAQKNPTAFYLCASSIGFRGLDNEQFFGPGTRLTVL.

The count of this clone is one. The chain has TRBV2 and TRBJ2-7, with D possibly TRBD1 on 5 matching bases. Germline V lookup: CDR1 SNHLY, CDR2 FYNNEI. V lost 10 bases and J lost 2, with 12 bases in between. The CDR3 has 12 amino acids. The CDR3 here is CATSDRPYEQYF. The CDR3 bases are TGTGCCACTTCTGACAGACCCTACGAGCAGTACTTC.

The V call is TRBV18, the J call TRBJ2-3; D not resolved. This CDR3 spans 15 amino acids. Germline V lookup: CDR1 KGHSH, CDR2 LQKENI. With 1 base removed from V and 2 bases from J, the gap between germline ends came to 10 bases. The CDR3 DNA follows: TGTGCCAGCTCACCACAGCGCTCCTCCACAGATACGCAGTATTTT. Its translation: CASSPQRSSTDTQYF.

Written as DNA, the CDR3 is TGTGCCAGCAGCTCACAGGGTCCTGAAGCTTTCTTT. Its protein product is CASSSQGPEAFF. The chain is built from TRBV5-4 and TRBJ1-1, with a weak D call TRBD1 (6 bases). The CDR3 sequence is 12 residues long. Trimming shortened V by 3 bases and J by 6 bases, and 9 bases separated the two germline ends. Per germline, CDR1 SGHNT and CDR2 YYREEE (reference sequence). Together with reference TRBV5-4 and TRBJ1-1, the CDR3 gives the full variable domain: ETGVTQSPTHLIKTRGQQVTLRCSSQSGHNTVSWYQQALGQGPQFIFQYYREEENGRGNFPPRFSGLQFPNYSSELNVNALELDDSALYLCASSSQGPEAFFGQGTRLTVV.

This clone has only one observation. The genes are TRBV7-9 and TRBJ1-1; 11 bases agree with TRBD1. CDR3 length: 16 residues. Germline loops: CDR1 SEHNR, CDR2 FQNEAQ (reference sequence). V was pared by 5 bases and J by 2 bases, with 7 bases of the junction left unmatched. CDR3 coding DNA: TGTGCCAGCAGCCTAGGGACAGGGGGATTTAACACTGAAGCTTTCTTT. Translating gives CASSLGTGGFNTEAFF.

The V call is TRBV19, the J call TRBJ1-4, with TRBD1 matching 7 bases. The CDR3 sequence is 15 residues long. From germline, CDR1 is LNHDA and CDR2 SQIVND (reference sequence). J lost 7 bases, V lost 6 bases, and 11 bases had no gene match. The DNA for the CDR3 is TGTGCCAGTAGCCCTTCCGGGACAGCGGGTGAAAAACTGTTTTTT. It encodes CASSPSGTAGEKLFF.

The CDR3 region has the DNA TGTGCCAGCAGCTTAACAGGAGACAGGGGAGAGACCCAGTACTTC. Translation: CASSLTGDRGETQYF. The rearrangement links TRBV7-3 to TRBJ2-5, with 8 bases matching TRBD1. Trimming removed 0 bases from V and 4 bases from J; junction bases left unmatched: 4. The CDR3 sequence is 15 residues long. CDR1 is SGHTA and CDR2 is FQGTGA in the germline V gene.

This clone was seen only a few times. In nucleotides, the CDR3 is TGTGCCAGCAGTGACGGGCTAGCGGGGACCAATGAGCAGTTCTTC. Translating it yields CASSDGLAGTNEQFF. The rearrangement joins TRBV6-1 to TRBJ2-1; 9 nucleotides align to TRBD2. Germline CDR1 MNHNS, CDR2 SASEGT. This CDR3 has 15 amino acids. V shed 3 bases, J shed 6 bases, and the junction held 6 bases outside the gene matches.

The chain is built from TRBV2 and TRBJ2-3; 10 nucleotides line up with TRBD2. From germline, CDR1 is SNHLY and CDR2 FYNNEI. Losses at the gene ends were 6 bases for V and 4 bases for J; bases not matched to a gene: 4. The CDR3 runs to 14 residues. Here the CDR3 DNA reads TGTGCCAGCAGCGGACTAGCGGCGGCAGATACGCAGTATTTT. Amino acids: CASSGLAAADTQYF.

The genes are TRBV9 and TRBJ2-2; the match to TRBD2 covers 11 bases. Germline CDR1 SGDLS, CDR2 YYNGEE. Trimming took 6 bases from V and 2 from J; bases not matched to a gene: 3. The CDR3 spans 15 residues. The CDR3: CASNLAGGNTGELFF. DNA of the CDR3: TGTGCCAGCAACCTAGCGGGGGGCAACACCGGGGAGCTGTTTTTT.

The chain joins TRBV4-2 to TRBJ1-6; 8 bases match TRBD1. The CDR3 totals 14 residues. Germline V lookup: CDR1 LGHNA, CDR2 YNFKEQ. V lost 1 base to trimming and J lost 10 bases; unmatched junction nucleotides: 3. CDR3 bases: TGTGCCAGCAGCCAAGGACAGGGGCAATCACCCCTCCACTTT. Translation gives CASSQGQGQSPLHF.

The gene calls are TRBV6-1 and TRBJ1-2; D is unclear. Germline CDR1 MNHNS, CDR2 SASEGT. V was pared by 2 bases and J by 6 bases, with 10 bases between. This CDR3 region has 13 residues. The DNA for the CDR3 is TGTGCCAGCAGTGAATCCCGGGGTAATGGCTACACCTTC. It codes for CASSESRGNGYTF.

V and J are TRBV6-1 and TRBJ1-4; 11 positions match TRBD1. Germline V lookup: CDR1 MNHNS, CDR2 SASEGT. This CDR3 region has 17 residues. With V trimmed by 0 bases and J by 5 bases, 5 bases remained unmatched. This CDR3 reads CASSEAWTGGVNEKLFF. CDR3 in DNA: TGTGCCAGCAGTGAAGCCTGGACAGGGGGCGTAAATGAAAAACTGTTTTTT.